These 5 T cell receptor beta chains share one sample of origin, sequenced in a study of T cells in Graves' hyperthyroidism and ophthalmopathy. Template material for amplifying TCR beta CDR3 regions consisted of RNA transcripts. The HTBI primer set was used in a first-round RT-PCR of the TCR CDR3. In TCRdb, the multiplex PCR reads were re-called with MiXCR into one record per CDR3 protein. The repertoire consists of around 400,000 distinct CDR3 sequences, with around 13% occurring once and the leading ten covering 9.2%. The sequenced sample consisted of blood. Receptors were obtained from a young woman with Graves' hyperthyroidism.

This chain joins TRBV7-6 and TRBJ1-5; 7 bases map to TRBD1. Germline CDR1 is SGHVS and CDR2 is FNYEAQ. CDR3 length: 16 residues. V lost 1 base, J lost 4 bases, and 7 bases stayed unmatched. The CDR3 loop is CASSLGRGRVNQPQHF. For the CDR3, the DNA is TGTGCCAGCAGCTTAGGCAGGGGGAGGGTGAATCAGCCCCAGCATTTT.

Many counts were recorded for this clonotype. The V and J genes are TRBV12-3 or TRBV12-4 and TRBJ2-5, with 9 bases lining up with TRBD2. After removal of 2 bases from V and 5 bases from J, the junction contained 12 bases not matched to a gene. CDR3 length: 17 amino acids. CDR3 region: CASSLRTLAGTGETQYF. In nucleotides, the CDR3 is TGTGCCAGCAGTTTAAGGACCCTAGCGGGAACCGGGGAGACCCAGTACTTC.

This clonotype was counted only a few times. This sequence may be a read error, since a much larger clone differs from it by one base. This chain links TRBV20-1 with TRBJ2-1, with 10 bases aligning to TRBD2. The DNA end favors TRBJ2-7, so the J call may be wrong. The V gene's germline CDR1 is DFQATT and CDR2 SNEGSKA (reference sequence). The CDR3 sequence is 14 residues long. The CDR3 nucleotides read TGCAGTTCATGGGGGACTAGCGAAAACAATGAGCAGTACTTC. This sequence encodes CSSWGTSENNEQYF.

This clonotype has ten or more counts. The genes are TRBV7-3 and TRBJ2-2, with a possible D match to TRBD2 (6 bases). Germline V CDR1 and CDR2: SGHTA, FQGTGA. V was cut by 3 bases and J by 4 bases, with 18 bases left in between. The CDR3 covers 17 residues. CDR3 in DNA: TGTGCCAGCAGCTTTACTTTGGGCGGGACGGGCACCGGGGAGCTGTTTTTT. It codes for CASSFTLGGTGTGELFF.

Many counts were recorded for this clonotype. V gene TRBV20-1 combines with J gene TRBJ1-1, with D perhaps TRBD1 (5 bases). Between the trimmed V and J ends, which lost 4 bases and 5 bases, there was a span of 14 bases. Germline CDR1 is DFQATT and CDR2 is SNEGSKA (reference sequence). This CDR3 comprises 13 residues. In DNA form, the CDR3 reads TGCAGTGCTATGGGGCCAGCGGGGACTGAAGCTTTCTTT. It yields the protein CSAMGPAGTEAFF.